The 21 T cell receptor beta chains below all came from one sample that was sequenced in a study of hypomethylating agent response in myelodysplastic syndrome (dated by TCRdb to 2020 to 2022). Library preparation was by the immunoSEQ multiplex PCR assay. What TCRdb holds here is the immuneACCESS table cut down to in-frame rearrangements. Part of the clones is not present; checked against another copy, under half of the missing clones reflect an unresolved V gene, and the others are unexplained. The sample data list some 4,000 clones, and 80% to 90% of these were observed just once. More than 15% of the sample is in the top ten clones. This specimen was bone marrow, taken before or after starting hypomethylating agent treatment for myelodysplastic syndrome (not recorded which). The receptors here all came from a human donor with myelodysplastic syndrome.

The rearrangement joins TRBV9 to TRBJ2-7; D uncertain. Germline CDR1 and CDR2: SGDLS and YYNGEE. The CDR3 extends over 16 amino acids. Trimming shortened V by 0 bases and J by 3 bases, and 16 bases separated the two germline ends. CDR3 sequence reads: CASSVAHPPGVYEQYF. Here the CDR3 DNA reads TGTGCCAGCAGCGTAGCCCATCCCCCAGGCGTCTACGAGCAGTACTTC.

CDR3 nucleotide sequence: TGTGCCATCAGTGAATCCCGACAGGTGTCCTACGAGCAGTACTTC. Protein product: CAISESRQVSYEQYF. V and J are TRBV10-3 and TRBJ2-7, with a tentative D call TRBD1 (6 bases). This CDR3 region has 15 residues. Trimming shortened V by 3 bases and J by 1 base, and 13 bases separated the two germline ends. CDR1 is ENHRY, CDR2 SYGVKD, per germline.

This chain joins TRBV14 and TRBJ2-1; tentative D call: TRBD2 (5 bases). The CDR3 loop spans 18 amino acids. Trimming took off 1 base at V and 5 bases at J, with 21 bases between the two ends. Germline V gene data show CDR1 as SGHDN and CDR2 as FVKESK. This CDR3 reads CASSQGVPLASLDNEQFF. For the CDR3, the DNA is TGTGCCAGCAGCCAAGGGGTTCCATTGGCTAGCCTTGACAATGAGCAGTTCTTC. Looking up the rest from reference TRBV14 and TRBJ2-1 gives the full variable domain: EAGVTQFPSHSVIEKGQTVTLRCDPISGHDNLYWYRRVMGKEIKFLLHFVKESKQDESGMPNNRFLAERTGGTYSTLKVQPAELEDSGVYFCASSQGVPLASLDNEQFFGPGTRLTVL.

The V and J genes are TRBV7-9 and TRBJ1-1; tentatively, D is TRBD1 (5 bases). The CDR3 contains 15 residues. V dropped 2 bases and J dropped 3 bases, with 13 bases sitting between them. Germline values: CDR1 SEHNR, CDR2 FQNEAQ (reference sequence). The CDR3 is CASSLTSPGDTEAFF. CDR3 coding DNA: TGTGCCAGCAGCTTAACGTCCCCGGGGGACACTGAAGCTTTCTTT.

V usage is TRBV6-5 and J usage is TRBJ1-1, with 8 nucleotides matching TRBD1. V gave up 2 bases and J gave up 4 bases; unmatched junction bases: 6. The germline CDR1 and CDR2 sequences are MNHEY and SVGAGI. This CDR3 has 15 amino acids. In DNA form, the CDR3 reads TGTGCCAGCAGTTACCCCGGGACAGGCATCACTGAAGCTTTCTTT. Translated, it gives CASSYPGTGITEAFF.

This chain uses TRBV21-1 with TRBJ2-7. TRBV21-1 is a known pseudogene. The CDR3 totals 16 residues. The CDR3 DNA follows: TGTGCCAGCAGCAAAGCCGATGTTGGGTTCAAATACGAGCAGTACTTC. Translated, it gives CASSKADVGFKYEQYF.

The rearrangement joins TRBV5-1 to TRBJ2-3, with TRBD1 identical over 7 bases. J was trimmed by 2 bases and V by 4 bases; bases with no gene match: 4. Germline CDR1 is SGHRS and CDR2 is YFSETQ. The CDR3 spans 14 residues. This chain's CDR3 is CASSLDRATDTQYF. The CDR3 region has the DNA TGCGCCAGCAGCCTCGACAGGGCCACAGATACGCAGTATTTT.

V is TRBV28 and J is TRBJ1-5; D not resolved. Trimming stripped 5 bases from V and 4 bases from J, with 15 bases between. This CDR3 spans 15 amino acids. Germline-derived CDR1 and CDR2 are MDHEN and SYDVKM. In nucleotides, the CDR3 is TGTGCCAGCAGTCCTCCCTCTTTGCAGAATCAGCCCCAGCATTTT. The encoded protein is CASSPPSLQNQPQHF.

The chain links TRBV27 to TRBJ2-1, with a tentative D call TRBD2 (5 bases). This CDR3 comprises 15 residues. CDR1 MNHEY and CDR2 SMNVEV come from the germline V gene (reference sequence). The V gene lost 5 bases and the J gene lost 6 bases, with 17 bases spanning the gap. The CDR3 reads CASSPDYRWGNEQFF. CDR3 DNA sequence: TGTGCCAGCAGTCCAGACTATCGGTGGGGCAATGAGCAGTTCTTC.

V and J are TRBV10-2 and TRBJ1-5; a weak D match, TRBD1 (5 bases). Germline V gene lookup returns CDR1 WSHSY and CDR2 SAAADI. The CDR3 has 18 residues. The V gene lost 7 bases and the J gene lost 0 bases, with 22 bases spanning the gap. CDR3 in DNA: TGCGCCAGCATTACCTTCGCGAGGGGTGTCCCTAGCAATCAGCCCCAGCATTTT. Translating it yields CASITFARGVPSNQPQHF.

This rearrangement joins TRBV5-1 to TRBJ2-2, with D hard to call. Germline V gene lookup returns CDR1 SGHRS and CDR2 YFSETQ. The ends were cut back, 4 bases at V and 6 bases at J, with 19 bases in the middle. CDR3 size: 16 residues. The CDR3 is CASSQVVDLVSGELFF. CDR3 DNA sequence: TGCGCCAGCAGCCAGGTGGTAGATTTGGTATCCGGGGAGCTGTTTTTT.

This clone has a handful of counts. The chain uses TRBV5-1 and TRBJ1-2; TRBD1 might be the D (5 bases). The ends were cut back, 4 bases at V and 8 bases at J, with 12 bases in the middle. Germline loops: CDR1 SGHRS, CDR2 YFSETQ. The length of the CDR3 is 12 residues. CDR3 sequence reads: CASSVAGDGYTF. CDR3 nucleotide sequence: TGCGCCAGCAGCGTCGCGGGGGACGGCTACACCTTC.

The chain recombines TRBV5-4 with TRBJ2-1; 15 bases match TRBD2. The ends lost 5 bases at V and 9 bases at J; junction bases unmatched: 6. CDR1 and CDR2 (germline): SGHNT, YYREEE (reference sequence). CDR3 length equals 15 residues. CDR3: CASRRTSGGAGEQFF. The CDR3 DNA reads as TGTGCCAGCAGACGGACTAGCGGGGGGGCCGGTGAGCAGTTCTTC.

There are a few counts of this clone. V usage is TRBV2 and J usage is TRBJ1-2; no reliable D call. The V and J ends lost 4 bases and 5 bases respectively, with 5 bases between them. The CDR3 sequence is 11 residues long. The germline gives CDR1 SNHLY, CDR2 FYNNEI. CDR3 nucleotide sequence: TGTGCCAGCAGTGTGAATTATGGCTACACCTTC. Translation gives CASSVNYGYTF. Filled out from reference TRBV2 and TRBJ1-2, the complete variable domain reads EPEVTQTPSHQVTQMGQEVILRCVPISNHLYFYWYRQILGQKVEFLVSFYNNEISEKSEIFDDQFSVERPDGSNFTLKIRSTKLEDSAMYFCASSVNYGYTFGSGTRLTVV.

This chain joins TRBV18 and TRBJ1-2; no firm D call. V was clipped by 3 bases and J by 2 bases, with 13 bases between them. From germline, CDR1 is KGHSH and CDR2 LQKENI. This CDR3 has 15 residues. The DNA for the CDR3 is TGTGCCAGCTCACCGATCCGGACGGAGAACTATGGCTACACCTTC. Amino acid sequence: CASSPIRTENYGYTF.

The chain recombines TRBV29-1 with TRBJ1-1; D unresolved. This CDR3 is 12 amino acids long. Germline V gives CDR1 SQVTM, CDR2 ANQGSEA. The V gene lost 5 bases and the J gene lost 1 base, with 8 bases spanning the gap. Here the CDR3 reads CSVSRGNTEAFF. As DNA, the CDR3 is TGCAGCGTTTCCCGAGGGAACACTGAAGCTTTCTTT. Based on the CDR3 plus reference TRBV29-1 and TRBJ1-1, the full variable domain is SAVISQKPSRDICQRGTSLTIQCQVDSQVTMMFWYRQQPGQSLTLIATANQGSEATYESGFVIDKFPISRPNLTFSTLTVSNMSPEDSSIYLCSVSRGNTEAFFGQGTRLTVV.

The chain links TRBV7-2 to TRBJ2-7; 8 nucleotides match TRBD1. CDR1 is SGHTA and CDR2 is FQGNSA in the germline V gene. The CDR3 totals 13 residues. Losses at the gene ends were 5 bases for V and 5 bases for J; bases not matched to a gene: 5. CDR3 protein: CASSEDRVHEQYF. The DNA for the CDR3 is TGTGCCAGCAGCGAGGACAGGGTGCACGAGCAGTACTTC.

Comment on this clone: The junction departs from germline at one end; a sequencing error may be responsible. For the CDR3, the DNA is TGTGCCAGTAGTCTAGACAGGGAATATAGCAATCAGCCCCAGCATTTT. It translates to CASSLDREYSNQPQHF. The V and J genes are TRBV19 and TRBJ1-5; 7 bases map to TRBD1. Per the germline V gene, CDR1 is LNHDA and CDR2 is SQIVND (reference sequence). The CDR3 is 16 residues long.

The V and J genes are TRBV28 and TRBJ2-7; D uncertain. Germline V gene sequence: CDR1 MDHEN, CDR2 SYDVKM. This CDR3 contains 12 residues. Trimming pared 6 bases from V and 3 bases from J, leaving 9 bases between. Here the CDR3 reads CASSLIHYEQYF. The CDR3, as DNA: TGTGCCAGCAGCCTTATCCACTACGAGCAGTACTTC.

V usage is TRBV5-6 and J usage is TRBJ2-3; 8 positions match TRBD1. V was clipped by 0 bases and J by 5 bases; unmatched bases: 14. Germline CDR1 and CDR2: SGHDT and YYEEEE. CDR3 length: 18 residues. The CDR3 DNA reads TGTGCCAGCAGCTTGGGCAGGGGGCGAATAAATAGCTTAGATACGCAGTATTTT. Its protein is CASSLGRGRINSLDTQYF.

The chain is built from TRBV15 and TRBJ2-3; D remains ambiguous. Deletions cut 0 bases from V and 3 bases from J, with 7 bases between. The germline V gene encodes CDR1 LNHNV and CDR2 YYDKDF (reference sequence). CDR3 length: 14 amino acids. CDR3 region: CATSREYATDTQYF. DNA for the CDR3: TGTGCCACCAGCAGAGAGTATGCGACAGATACGCAGTATTTT.